These T cell receptor beta chains were read from a single sample in a study of metastatic and nonmetastatic thyroid tumors. TCRdb re-analyzed the PCR reads through MiXCR. There are 6,500 to 7,000 clones in the sample; 25% to 35% occur only once, and approximately 19% lies in the top ten. The sample taken for sequencing was tumor tissue. The receptors shown here come from a female donor with papillary thyroid cancer or a benign thyroid nodule (not recorded which). Some clones in this sample may be carry-over from other donors' samples. Both conserved end residues are part of each CDR3. The order of the fields is CDR3 length, clone size, J gene, V gene, D gene, CDR3 protein, CDR3 DNA. D genes are given only for firm matches. A row's size may be missing; if present it is once, few, many or a size class.

>16|many|TRBJ2-1|TRBV19|TRBD2
CASSIGPSGSPNEQFF
TGTGCCAGTAGTATAGGTCCTAGCGGGAGTCCCAATGAGCAGTTCTTC
>16|.|TRBJ1-2|TRBV6-1|TRBD1
CASSEAGQGAIYGYTF
TGTGCCAGCAGTGAGGCCGGACAGGGGGCAATCTATGGCTACACCTTC
>12|.|TRBJ1-2|TRBV20-1|.
CSAPPTSYGYTF
TGCAGTGCTCCCCCGACAAGCTATGGCTACACCTTC
>15|few|TRBJ1-2|TRBV27|.
CASSPRGFSNYGYTF
TGTGCCAGCAGCCCCAGGGGTTTCTCTAACTATGGCTACACCTTC
>14|few|TRBJ2-1|TRBV28|.
CASLRPSSYNEQFF
TGTGCCAGCTTACGACCGAGCTCCTACAATGAGCAGTTCTTC
>13|medium-sized|TRBJ2-5|TRBV6-1|.
CASSAEAASPQYF
TGTGCCAGCAGCGCTGAGGCCGCATCTCCCCAGTACTTC
>18|many|TRBJ2-5|TRBV4-2|TRBD2
CASSQDHTTSGSKETQYF
TGTGCCAGCAGCCAGGACCATACGACTAGCGGGAGTAAAGAGACCCAGTACTTC
>13|.|TRBJ1-1|TRBV12-3/TRBV12-4|.
CASTGGRYNEAFF
TGTGCCAGCACCGGGGGCCGGTACAATGAAGCTTTCTTT
>16|large|TRBJ2-2|TRBV19|.
CASLGGAATNTGELFF
TGTGCCAGTCTTGGGGGGGCAGCGACGAACACCGGGGAGCTGTTTTTT
>14|.|TRBJ2-7|TRBV5-1|TRBD2
CASSLEGGRGEQYF
TGCGCCAGCAGTCTAGAGGGAGGGAGAGGAGAGCAGTACTTC
>13|few|TRBJ1-1|TRBV19|.
CASSTTGRTEAFF
TGTGCCAGTAGTACAACAGGGAGAACTGAAGCTTTCTTT
>17|.|TRBJ1-2|TRBV28|TRBD1
CASNSQGQGPISYGYTF
TGTGCCAGCAATTCCCAGGGACAGGGGCCCATCAGCTATGGCTACACCTTC
>12|.|TRBJ2-3|TRBV4-3|.
CASRGSSDTQYF
TGCGCCAGTAGGGGATCGTCAGATACGCAGTATTTT
>15|.|TRBJ2-2|TRBV11-2|.
CASRWTDLDTGELFF
TGTGCCAGCAGGTGGACAGATCTCGACACCGGGGAGCTGTTTTTT
>13|.|TRBJ2-7|TRBV7-3|TRBD2
CASSPTGGHEQYF
TGTGCCAGCAGCCCAACGGGAGGCCACGAGCAGTACTTC
>13|.|TRBJ2-5|TRBV3-1|.
CASSLAGPGAQYF
TGTGCCAGCAGCCTGGCGGGGCCAGGGGCCCAGTACTTC
>15|.|TRBJ2-1|TRBV5-1|.
CASSHIGSAYNEQFF
TGCGCCAGCAGCCATATCGGGAGTGCCTACAATGAGCAGTTCTTC
>15|few|TRBJ2-1|TRBV28|.
CASKSPGYSYNEQFF
TGTGCCAGCAAGTCGCCAGGGTACTCCTACAATGAGCAGTTCTTC
>17|.|TRBJ2-7|TRBV28|TRBD1
CASSSYSGTGFLYEQYF
TGTGCCAGCAGTTCGTACTCCGGGACAGGGTTTCTCTACGAGCAGTACTTC
>16|medium-sized|TRBJ1-2|TRBV25-1|TRBD1
CASSEGRDRPNYGYTF
TGTGCCAGCAGTGAAGGCCGGGACAGGCCGAACTATGGCTACACCTTC
>14|few|TRBJ1-3|TRBV6-1|.
CASSDAGRRGTIYF
TGTGCCAGCAGTGATGCTGGTCGAAGAGGCACCATATATTTT
>16|.|TRBJ1-2|TRBV19|TRBD1
CASSTPNRGTNYGYTF
TGTGCCAGTAGTACTCCTAACAGGGGCACTAACTATGGCTACACCTTC